This T cell receptor beta chain was observed in a study of a mutant IDH1 vaccine in newly diagnosed glioma. The length of the CDR3 is 14 residues. Germline V gene lookup returns CDR1 LNHNV and CDR2 YYDKDF (reference sequence). The ends lost 3 bases at V and 4 bases at J; junction bases unmatched: 2. As regards this clone: Its specificity is not known.

The data were produced by immunoSEQ multiplex PCR, yet TCRdb's version contains in-frame clones alone and is incomplete. This sample has about 65,000 clones; more than 75% occur once, and the top ten carry roughly 4%. Time point reported: week 23, last vaccination. The investigators gave 300 ug of mutant IDH1 20-mer peptide in each vaccine dose, together with topical imiquimod. The sample here was PBMCs, taken from a glioma patient whose treatment included an IDH1 peptide vaccine. The J gene is TRBJ2-5, the V gene TRBV15; TRBD1 matches at 10 bases. The source is a young man with glioma. The CDR3 DNA is TGTGCCACCAGCAGGAGGACAGGGGGAGAGACCCAGTACTTC. This sequence encodes CATSRRTGGETQYF.